This TCR beta chain came from a study of cytomegalovirus exposure and HLA in healthy donors. The PCR had 60 Vbeta and 13 Jbeta primers. Sequenced by immunoSEQ multiplex PCR; TCRdb stores in-frame clones only, minus some. Here the sample spans roughly 87,000 clones, roughly 77% being singletons. As regards this clone: The antigen is not known.

It was healthy bone marrow donors who served as donors. Sampled while nominally healthy, donors likely had unrecorded immune exposures. Study-wide results and limits: The authors enumerated 164 TCR beta chains as linked to cytomegalovirus.

The sequencing input was PBMCs. This clonotype was sampled from a middle-aged woman in good health and CMV-seropositive.

The CDR3 region is CASSLAGRYTF. CDR3 DNA sequence: TGCGCCAGCAGCTTGGCGGGGAGATACACCTTC. The chain carries TRBV5-1 and TRBJ1-2; D gene uncertain. The CDR3 has 11 residues. Germline V CDR1 and CDR2: SGHRS, YFSETQ. V was cut by 0 bases and J by 11 bases, with 8 bases left in between.